The 21 T cell receptor beta chains given below trace back to one sample, sequenced in a study of T cell clonality in common variable immunodeficiency. These receptors have no known antigen. Profiled with immunoSEQ multiplex PCR; TCRdb holds only in-frame clones, not every one. In total the sample includes fewer than 40,000 clones, none of them seen once. Findings and limits, study-wide: In common variable immunodeficiency, TCR beta chains reportedly carried fewer deletions and N-nucleotide insertions.

Sequencing was performed on peripheral blood mononuclear cells. These receptors originate from a human donor with common variable immunodeficiency.

As concerns this clone: The DNA ends 3 residues before the CDR3 does, and the rest of the CDR3 is filled in from the germline J gene. The chain joins TRBV18 to TRBJ1-1, with D possibly matching TRBD1 (5 bases). The CDR3 spans 14 residues. V was shortened by 6 bases and J by 1 base, with 12 bases between the two germline ends. The V gene's germline CDR1 is KGHSH and CDR2 LQKENI. CDR3: CASSTNRKNTEAFF. CDR3 DNA, as far as it was read: TGTGCCAGCTCGACCAACAGGAAGAACACTGAA.

Only a few counts were recorded for this clone. The CDR3 is CASSIDAVGDQETQYF. Incomplete CDR3 DNA: TGTGCCAGTAGTATTGACGCCGTCGGGGACCAAGAGACC. The chain carries TRBV19 and TRBJ2-5; D is perhaps TRBD2 (5 bases). Read sequence stops 3 residues before the CDR3 end, and the germline J gene provides the missing end. This CDR3 comprises 16 residues. Germline lookup yields CDR1 LNHDA and CDR2 SQIVND (reference sequence). V shed 3 bases and J shed 0 bases, with 14 bases lying between them.

Regarding this clone: Read data end 3 residues before the CDR3 end; the end is taken from the germline J gene. The chain employs TRBV30 and TRBJ1-2, with D unresolved. Looked up from germline, CDR1 is GTSNPN and CDR2 is SVGIG (reference sequence). The CDR3 sequence is 11 residues long. V lost 4 bases, J lost 4 bases, and 7 bases lay in between. Here the CDR3 reads CAWNQVYGYTF. The sequenced part of the CDR3 DNA is TGTGCCTGGAATCAGGTCTATGGC.

This clone occurred a few times. The DNA ends 3 residues before the CDR3 does, and the rest of the CDR3 is filled in from the germline J gene. This chain connects TRBV2 to TRBJ2-2; 9 bases agree with TRBD2. The germline V gene encodes CDR1 SNHLY and CDR2 FYNNEI. V trimming: 6 bases; J trimming: 9 bases; junction bases outside the gene matches: 5. The CDR3 spans 13 residues. The sequenced part of the CDR3 DNA is TGTGCCAGCAGACCGGGACTAGCCCGGGAG. Protein sequence: CASRPGLARE. The entire CDR3 reads CASRPGLARELFF.

In this sample, this clone turned up a few times. The sequence runs out 3 residues before the end of the CDR3; the remainder is reconstructed from the germline J gene. The V gene is TRBV19, the J gene TRBJ1-1, with D maybe TRBD1 (6 bases). CDR1 and CDR2 from the germline V gene are LNHDA and SQIVND (reference sequence). This CDR3 contains 13 residues. Trimming removed 10 bases from V and 1 base from J, with 13 bases in between. CDR3: CATERGGNTEAFF. CDR3 DNA, as far as it was read: TGTGCCACCGAAAGGGGGGGGAACACTGAA.

This clone was seen only a few times. The CDR3 end falls 3 residues outside the read, so it is completed with the germline J gene. The chain has TRBV6-2 or TRBV6-3 and TRBJ1-6; D remains unclear. Trimming pared 2 bases from V and 7 bases from J, leaving 12 bases between. CDR3 length equals 15 residues. Looked up from germline, CDR1 is MNHEY and CDR2 is SVGEGT. The CDR3 DNA, read in part, is TGTGCCAGCAGTTACCCCGCCGGTGTCAATTCACCC. This sequence encodes CASSYPAGVNSP. From start to end, the CDR3 is CASSYPAGVNSPLHF.

Remarks on this clone: The read ends 3 residues shy of where the CDR3 ends; the end is completed using the germline J gene. This sequence joins TRBV10-3 and TRBJ2-5, with a possible D match to TRBD1 (6 bases). Germline assignment: CDR1 ENHRY and CDR2 SYGVKD. The V end lost 10 bases, the J end lost 5 bases, and 17 bases lay between the germline ends. The CDR3 runs to 13 residues. This CDR3 is CATGEVDRETQYF. The covered CDR3 bases are TGTGCCACCGGGGAAGTCGACAGGGAGACC.

This clone was counted between two and nine times. Coverage ceases 3 residues before the CDR3 finishes, and the germline J gene fills in the end. The chain links TRBV7-9 to TRBJ1-2; D is perhaps TRBD1 (5 bases). This CDR3 has 13 amino acids. CDR1 is SEHNR, CDR2 FQNEAQ, per germline (reference sequence). CDR3 in amino acids: CASSPLGPGGYTF. The covered CDR3 bases are TGTGCCAGCAGCCCCTTGGGTCCAGGGGGC.

This clone has more than one count but fewer than ten. The read terminates 3 residues ahead of where the CDR3 ends, so the germline J gene completes it. This chain uses TRBV7-2 with TRBJ1-2; no definite D call. Trimming cost V 1 base and J 3 bases, with 9 bases left between them. The length of the CDR3 is 14 residues. Looked up from germline, CDR1 is SGHTA and CDR2 is FQGNSA. CDR3 DNA, as far as it was read: TGTGCCAGCAGCTTAGAGGCGGGAGACTATGGC. Amino acid sequence: CASSLEAGDYG. From start to end, the CDR3 is CASSLEAGDYGYTF.

In this sample, this clone turned up a few times. The CDR3 end lies 3 residues beyond the end of the read and is filled in from the germline J gene. The V gene is TRBV29-1, the J gene TRBJ1-2; tentative D call: TRBD1 (6 bases). Germline V lookup: CDR1 SQVTM, CDR2 ANQGSEA. The CDR3 is 14 residues long. Trimming took 4 bases from V and 6 from J, leaving 18 bases between them. CDR3 residues: CSVARDTLENGYTF. Incomplete CDR3 DNA: TGCAGCGTTGCCCGGGACACCCTCGAGAATGGC.

To note about this clone: The read terminates 3 residues ahead of where the CDR3 ends, so the germline J gene completes it. The V and J genes are TRBV18 and TRBJ1-2; D possibly corresponds to TRBD1 (5 bases). Germline assignment: CDR1 KGHSH and CDR2 LQKENI. The CDR3 has 13 residues. The sequenced part of the CDR3 DNA is TGTGCCAGCTCACCACCCATAGGGGAGTAC. It specifies CASSPPIGEY. The whole CDR3 region reads CASSPPIGEYYTF.

This clone was counted ten times or more. The CDR3 end falls 3 residues outside the read, so it is completed with the germline J gene. The V and J genes are TRBV30 and TRBJ1-2; TRBD1 agrees at 7 bases. This CDR3 is 15 amino acids long. The germline gives CDR1 GTSNPN, CDR2 SVGIG (reference sequence). The trim removed 2 bases at V and 3 bases at J, leaving 9 bases unmatched. The CDR3 spells CAWSRDRADYYGYTF. CDR3 DNA, as far as it was read: TGTGCCTGGAGTCGAGACAGGGCTGATTACTATGGC.

This clone was counted at least ten times. Read data end 3 residues before the CDR3 end; the end is taken from the germline J gene. The chain combines TRBV7-9 with TRBJ1-1; unclear D gene. Between the trimmed V and J ends, which lost 6 bases and 0 bases, there was a span of 8 bases. The CDR3 totals 13 residues. Per the germline V gene, CDR1 is SEHNR and CDR2 is FQNEAQ (reference sequence). Incomplete CDR3 DNA: TGTGCCAGCAGTAAAAATTTGAACACTGAA. This encodes CASSKNLNTE. The entire CDR3 reads CASSKNLNTEAFF.

This clone qualifies as medium-sized. Read coverage stops 3 residues before the CDR3 terminus; the germline J gene supplies the remainder. This chain links TRBV19 with TRBJ1-5, with TRBD1 matching over 7 bases. Germline CDR1 and CDR2: LNHDA and SQIVND (reference sequence). This CDR3 comprises 15 residues. V lost 1 base to trimming and J lost 7 bases; unmatched junction nucleotides: 7. The DNA read from the CDR3 is TGTGCCAGTAGTATAGGTCAGGGGGGCGTGCAGCCC. Amino acid sequence: CASSIGQGGVQP. The entire CDR3 protein is CASSIGQGGVQPQHF.

This clone has more than one count but fewer than ten. The sequenced fragment ends 3 residues before the CDR3 boundary, so the rest is inferred from the germline J gene. The V call is TRBV7-2, the J call TRBJ1-4; TRBD1 matches at 8 bases. The germline V gene encodes CDR1 SGHTA and CDR2 FQGNSA. This CDR3 comprises 14 residues. Here the CDR3 reads CASSLDAGGLELFF. Partial CDR3 DNA: TGTGCCAGCAGCTTAGATGCAGGGGGCTTGGAA.

In the case of this clone: The missing CDR3 end, 3 residues past where the read stops, is filled in from the germline J gene. This chain links TRBV2 with TRBJ1-2; D is unclear. CDR1 is SNHLY, CDR2 FYNNEI, per germline. The CDR3 totals 13 residues. The sequenced CDR3 bases are TGTGCCAGCAAAACAGACATGTTTATAGGC. Encoded protein: CASKTDMFIG. The full CDR3 protein reads CASKTDMFIGYTF.

On this clone: The read ends 3 residues before the CDR3 terminus; that terminus is restored from the germline J gene. The V gene is TRBV7-9, the J gene TRBJ2-5; a possible D gene is TRBD2 (7 bases). The CDR3 is made up of 15 amino acids. V shed 2 bases and J shed 4 bases, with 14 bases lying between them. Germline V gene sequence: CDR1 SEHNR, CDR2 FQNEAQ (reference sequence). The CDR3 is CASSLFGGARETQYF. Partial CDR3 DNA: TGTGCCAGCAGCTTATTTGGGGGGGCCCGAGAGACC.

This clone was recorded at least ten times. Read coverage stops 3 residues before the CDR3 terminus; the germline J gene supplies the remainder. The J gene is TRBJ2-2, the V gene TRBV6-4, with D hard to call. CDR1 MRHNA and CDR2 SNTAGT come from the germline V gene. The CDR3 consists of 12 residues. V was shortened by 2 bases and J by 5 bases, with 3 bases between the two germline ends. The CDR3 reads CASSDRTGELFF. The sequenced part of the CDR3 DNA is TGTGCCAGCAGTGACCGGACCGGGGAG.

With regard to this clone: Sequence at one end of the junction differs from germline and may be a read error. Coverage ceases 3 residues before the CDR3 finishes, and the germline J gene fills in the end. The chain is built from TRBV7-9 and TRBJ2-3, with D perhaps TRBD2 (5 bases). Per the germline V gene, CDR1 is SEHNR and CDR2 is FQNEAQ (reference sequence). The CDR3 is 13 residues long. The sequenced CDR3 bases are TGTTCCAGCACACAGAGGGGCACAGATACG. Protein product: CSSTQRGTDT. The full CDR3 protein reads CSSTQRGTDTQYF.

This clone has more than one count but fewer than ten. The CDR3 end falls 3 residues outside the read, so it is completed with the germline J gene. The J gene is TRBJ2-5, the V gene TRBV2, with unresolved D. V was trimmed by 7 bases and J by 0 bases, leaving 12 bases between them. The CDR3 is 14 amino acids. Germline V gene data show CDR1 as SNHLY and CDR2 as FYNNEI. CDR3 DNA (partial): TGTGCCAGCATGAAGGAGCGATACCAAGAGACC. Translating it yields CASMKERYQET. The full CDR3 is CASMKERYQETQYF.

This clone was counted a few times. Read data end 3 residues before the CDR3 end; the end is taken from the germline J gene. The chain has TRBV2 and TRBJ1-2; a weak D match, TRBD1 (5 bases). The CDR3 extends over 14 amino acids. Germline CDR1 is SNHLY and CDR2 is FYNNEI. The sequenced part of the CDR3 DNA is TGTGCCAGCACCCCCACGCGGGGCCAGCAGGGC. Amino acids: CASTPTRGQQG. The whole CDR3 protein reads CASTPTRGQQGYTF.